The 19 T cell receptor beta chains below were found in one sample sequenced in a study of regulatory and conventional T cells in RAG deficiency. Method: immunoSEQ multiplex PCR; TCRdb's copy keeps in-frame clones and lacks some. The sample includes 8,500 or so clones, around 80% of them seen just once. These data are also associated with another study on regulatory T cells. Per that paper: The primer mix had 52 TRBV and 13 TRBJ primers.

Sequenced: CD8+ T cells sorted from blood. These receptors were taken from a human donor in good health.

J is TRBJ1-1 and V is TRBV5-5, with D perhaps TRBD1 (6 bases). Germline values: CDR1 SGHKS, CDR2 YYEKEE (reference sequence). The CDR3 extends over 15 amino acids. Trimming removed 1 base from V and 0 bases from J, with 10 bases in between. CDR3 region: CASSLWGALNTEAFF. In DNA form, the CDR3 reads TGTGCCAGCAGCTTGTGGGGGGCTCTGAACACTGAAGCTTTCTTT.

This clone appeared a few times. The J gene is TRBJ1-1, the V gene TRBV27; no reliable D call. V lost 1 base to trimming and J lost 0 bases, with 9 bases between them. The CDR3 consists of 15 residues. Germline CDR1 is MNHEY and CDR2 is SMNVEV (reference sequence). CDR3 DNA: TGTGCCAGCAGTTTATTCCCCAGGTTGAACACTGAAGCTTTCTTT. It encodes CASSLFPRLNTEAFF.

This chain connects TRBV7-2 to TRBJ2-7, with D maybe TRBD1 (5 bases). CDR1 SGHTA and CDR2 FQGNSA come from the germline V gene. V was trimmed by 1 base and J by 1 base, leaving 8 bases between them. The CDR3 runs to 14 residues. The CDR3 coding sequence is TGTGCCAGCAGCTTAGTCCAGGGTTCCTACGAGCAGTACTTC. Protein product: CASSLVQGSYEQYF.

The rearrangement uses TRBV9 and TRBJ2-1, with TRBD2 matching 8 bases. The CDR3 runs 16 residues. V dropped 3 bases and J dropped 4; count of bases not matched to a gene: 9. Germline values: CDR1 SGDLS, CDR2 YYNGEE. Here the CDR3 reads CASSAKRLAGYNEQFF. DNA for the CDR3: TGTGCCAGCAGCGCAAAGAGGCTAGCGGGTTACAATGAGCAGTTCTTC.

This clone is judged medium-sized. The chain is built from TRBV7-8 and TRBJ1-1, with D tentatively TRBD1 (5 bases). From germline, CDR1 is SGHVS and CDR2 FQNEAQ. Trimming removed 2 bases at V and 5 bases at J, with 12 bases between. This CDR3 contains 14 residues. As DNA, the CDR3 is TGTGCCAGCAGCTTAAGGCAGGGAGGAACTGAAGCTTTCTTT. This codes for CASSLRQGGTEAFF.

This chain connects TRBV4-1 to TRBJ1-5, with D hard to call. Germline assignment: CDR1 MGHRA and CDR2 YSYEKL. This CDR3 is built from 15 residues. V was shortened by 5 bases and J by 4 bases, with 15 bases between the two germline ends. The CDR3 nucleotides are TGCGCCAGCAGCGCGGTGGGGTTCGGTAATCAGCCCCAGCATTTT. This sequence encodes CASSAVGFGNQPQHF.

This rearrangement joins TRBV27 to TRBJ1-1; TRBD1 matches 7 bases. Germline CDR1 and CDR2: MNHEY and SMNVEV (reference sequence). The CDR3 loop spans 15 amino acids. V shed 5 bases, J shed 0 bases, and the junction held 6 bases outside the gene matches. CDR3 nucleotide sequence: TGTGCCAGCAGTGCATCGACAGGGATGAACACTGAAGCTTTCTTT. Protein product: CASSASTGMNTEAFF.

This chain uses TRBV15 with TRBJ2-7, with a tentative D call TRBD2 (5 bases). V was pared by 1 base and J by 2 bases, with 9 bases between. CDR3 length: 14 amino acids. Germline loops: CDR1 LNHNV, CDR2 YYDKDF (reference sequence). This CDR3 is CATSRGTGTYEQYF. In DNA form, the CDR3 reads TGTGCCACCAGCAGAGGCACGGGAACCTACGAGCAGTACTTC. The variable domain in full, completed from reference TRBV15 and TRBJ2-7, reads DAMVIQNPRYQVTQFGKPVTLSCSQTLNHNVMYWYQQKSSQAPKLLFHYYDKDFNNEADTPDNFQSRRPNTSFCFLDIRSPGLGDTAMYLCATSRGTGTYEQYFGPGTRLTVT.

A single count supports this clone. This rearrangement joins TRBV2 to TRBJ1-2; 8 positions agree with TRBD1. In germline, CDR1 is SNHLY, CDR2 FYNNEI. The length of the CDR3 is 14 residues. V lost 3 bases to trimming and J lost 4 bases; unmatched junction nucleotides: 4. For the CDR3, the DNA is TGTGCCAGCAGTGACGTAGACAGGGGCTATGGCTACACCTTC. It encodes CASSDVDRGYGYTF.

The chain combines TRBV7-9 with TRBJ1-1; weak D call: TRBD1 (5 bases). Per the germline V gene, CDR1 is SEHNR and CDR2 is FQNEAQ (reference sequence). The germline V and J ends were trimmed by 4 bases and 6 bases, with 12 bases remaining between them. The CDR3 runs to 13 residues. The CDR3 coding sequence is TGTGCCAGCAGCTCCGGGACGGCCTCTGAAGCTTTCTTT. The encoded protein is CASSSGTASEAFF.

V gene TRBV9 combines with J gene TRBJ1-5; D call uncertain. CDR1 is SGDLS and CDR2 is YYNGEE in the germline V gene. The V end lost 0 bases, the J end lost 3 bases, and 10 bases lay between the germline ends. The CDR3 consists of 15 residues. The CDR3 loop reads CASSVDARPNQPQHF. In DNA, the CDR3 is TGTGCCAGCAGCGTAGACGCCAGGCCCAATCAGCCCCAGCATTTT.

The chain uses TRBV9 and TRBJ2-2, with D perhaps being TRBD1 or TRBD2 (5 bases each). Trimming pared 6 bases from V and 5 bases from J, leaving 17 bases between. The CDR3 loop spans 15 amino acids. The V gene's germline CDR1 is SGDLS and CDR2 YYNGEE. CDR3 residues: CASTPGHPGTGELFF. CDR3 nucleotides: TGTGCCAGCACCCCGGGGCACCCGGGGACCGGGGAGCTGTTTTTT.

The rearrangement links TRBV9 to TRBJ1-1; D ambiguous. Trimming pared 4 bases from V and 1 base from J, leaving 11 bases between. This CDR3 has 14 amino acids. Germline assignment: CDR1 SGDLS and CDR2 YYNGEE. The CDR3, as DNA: TGTGCCAGCAGCATTCTACAGTCGAACACTGAAGCTTTCTTT. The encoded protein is CASSILQSNTEAFF.

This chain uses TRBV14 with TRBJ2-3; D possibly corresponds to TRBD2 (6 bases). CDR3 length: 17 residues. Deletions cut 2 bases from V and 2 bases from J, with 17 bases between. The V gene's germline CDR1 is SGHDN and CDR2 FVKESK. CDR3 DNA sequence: TGTGCCAGCAGCCAACAGACCGGGACTGACTTCACAGATACGCAGTATTTT. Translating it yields CASSQQTGTDFTDTQYF.

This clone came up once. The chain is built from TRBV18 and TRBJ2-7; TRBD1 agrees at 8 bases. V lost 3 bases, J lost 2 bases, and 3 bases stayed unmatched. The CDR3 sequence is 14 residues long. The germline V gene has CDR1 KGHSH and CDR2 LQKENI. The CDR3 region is CASSPGTGAYEQYF. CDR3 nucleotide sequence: TGTGCCAGCTCACCCGGGACAGGCGCCTACGAGCAGTACTTC.

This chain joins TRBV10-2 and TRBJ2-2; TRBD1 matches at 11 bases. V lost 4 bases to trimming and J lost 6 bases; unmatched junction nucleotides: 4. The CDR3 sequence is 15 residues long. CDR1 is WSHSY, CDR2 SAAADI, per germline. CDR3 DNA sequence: TGCGCCAGCAGTGCACGGACAGGGGGCTCCGGGGAGCTGTTTTTT. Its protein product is CASSARTGGSGELFF.

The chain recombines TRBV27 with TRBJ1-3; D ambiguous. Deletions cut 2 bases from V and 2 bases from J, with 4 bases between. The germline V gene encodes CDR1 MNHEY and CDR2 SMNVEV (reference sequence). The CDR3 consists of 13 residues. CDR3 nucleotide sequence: TGTGCCAGCAGTTTAAGGGCTGGAAACACCATATATTTT. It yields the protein CASSLRAGNTIYF.

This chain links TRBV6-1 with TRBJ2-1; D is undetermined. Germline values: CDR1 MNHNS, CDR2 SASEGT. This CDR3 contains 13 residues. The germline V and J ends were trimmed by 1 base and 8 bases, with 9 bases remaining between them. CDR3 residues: CASSEGQWDEQFF. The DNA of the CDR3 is TGTGCCAGCAGTGAAGGCCAATGGGATGAGCAGTTCTTC.

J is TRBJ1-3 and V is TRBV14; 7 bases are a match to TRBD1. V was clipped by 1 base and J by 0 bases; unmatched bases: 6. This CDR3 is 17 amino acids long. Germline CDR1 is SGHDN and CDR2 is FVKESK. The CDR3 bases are TGTGCCAGCAGCCAAGTTGGACAGGTTAGCTCTGGAAACACCATATATTTT. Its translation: CASSQVGQVSSGNTIYF.